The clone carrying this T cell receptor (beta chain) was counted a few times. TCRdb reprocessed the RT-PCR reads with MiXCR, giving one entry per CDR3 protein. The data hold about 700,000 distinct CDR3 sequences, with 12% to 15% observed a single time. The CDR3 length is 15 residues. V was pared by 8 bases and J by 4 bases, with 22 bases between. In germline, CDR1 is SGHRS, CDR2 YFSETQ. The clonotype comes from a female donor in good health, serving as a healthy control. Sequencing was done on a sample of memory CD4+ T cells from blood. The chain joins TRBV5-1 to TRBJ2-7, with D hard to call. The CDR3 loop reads CASSRSDDSAYEQYF. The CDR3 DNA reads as TGCGCCAGTTCTCGATCGGACGACTCCGCGTACGAGCAGTACTTC.